The 6 T cell receptor beta chains below come from one sample, sequenced in a study of CD8 T cells in Susac syndrome. Random hexamers were used to reverse transcribe an amount of about 0.5 to 1 ug RNA. In TCRdb, the immunoSEQ multiplex PCR reads were re-called with MiXCR into one record per CDR3 protein. The sample has around 140,000 distinct CDR3 sequences, roughly 80% seen once. The sample taken for sequencing was CD8+ T cells from PBMCs. These receptors were collected from a human donor with multiple sclerosis.

The chain combines TRBV20-1 with TRBJ1-2; D may be TRBD1 (6 bases). Germline CDR1 DFQATT, CDR2 SNEGSKA (reference sequence). The CDR3 has 16 residues. Trimming took off 4 bases at V and 4 bases at J, with 22 bases between the two ends. The CDR3 nucleotides read TGCAGTGCTATCGAGGGGACACGGTATTATCTCTATGGCTACACCTTC. It codes for CSAIEGTRYYLYGYTF.

J is TRBJ2-5 and V is TRBV18, with 8 bases that match TRBD2. Germline-derived CDR1 and CDR2 are KGHSH and LQKENI. V trimming: 0 bases; J trimming: 5 bases; junction bases outside the gene matches: 5. CDR3 length: 15 amino acids. This CDR3 reads CASSPPSGSVETQYF. CDR3 DNA: TGTGCCAGCTCACCACCGAGCGGGAGCGTGGAGACCCAGTACTTC.

This chain uses TRBV4-2 with TRBJ2-7, with 12 positions matching TRBD1. V shed 3 bases and J 5 bases; nucleotides not matched to a gene: 2. The CDR3 length is 14 residues. Germline values: CDR1 LGHNA, CDR2 YNFKEQ. CDR3 sequence reads: CASSQGQGANEQYF. The CDR3, as DNA: TGTGCCAGCAGCCAGGGACAGGGGGCGAACGAGCAGTACTTC.

V gene TRBV4-1 combines with J gene TRBJ1-1; D remains unclear. V shed 1 base and J shed 5 bases, with 5 bases lying between them. The CDR3 loop spans 12 amino acids. Per the germline V gene, CDR1 is MGHRA and CDR2 is YSYEKL. In nucleotides, the CDR3 is TGCGCCAGCAGCCAAGTGGGGACTGAAGCTTTCTTT. Translation: CASSQVGTEAFF.

The chain has TRBV10-3 and TRBJ2-1; D is possibly TRBD2 (5 bases). V was shortened by 8 bases and J by 4 bases, with 15 bases between the two germline ends. The V gene's germline CDR1 is ENHRY and CDR2 SYGVKD. The CDR3 is made up of 14 amino acids. In nucleotides, the CDR3 is TGTGCCATCGGGAGCGGATCCCCTTACAATGAGCAGTTCTTC. Translation: CAIGSGSPYNEQFF.

This clonotype has only a few counts. CDR3 DNA sequence: TGCGCCAGCAGCTTGGGTGGAGGGCAGGAAAATGAGCAGTTCTTC. Its translation: CASSLGGGQENEQFF. The chain couples TRBV5-1 to TRBJ2-1, with D possibly matching TRBD2 (6 bases). CDR3 length equals 15 residues. Per germline, CDR1 SGHRS and CDR2 YFSETQ. The germline V and J ends were trimmed by 0 bases and 7 bases, with 14 bases remaining between them.